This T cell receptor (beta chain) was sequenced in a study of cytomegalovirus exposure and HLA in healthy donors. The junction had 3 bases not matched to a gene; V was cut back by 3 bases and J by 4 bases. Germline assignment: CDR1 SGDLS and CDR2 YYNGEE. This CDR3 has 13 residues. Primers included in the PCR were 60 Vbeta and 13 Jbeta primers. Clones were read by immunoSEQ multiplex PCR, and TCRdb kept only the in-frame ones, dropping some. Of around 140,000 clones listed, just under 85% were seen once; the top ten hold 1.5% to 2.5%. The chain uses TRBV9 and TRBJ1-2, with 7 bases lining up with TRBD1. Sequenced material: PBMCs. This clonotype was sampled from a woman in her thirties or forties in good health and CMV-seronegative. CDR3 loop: CASSAGTAYGYTF. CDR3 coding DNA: TGTGCCAGCAGCGCGGGGACAGCCTATGGCTACACCTTC.